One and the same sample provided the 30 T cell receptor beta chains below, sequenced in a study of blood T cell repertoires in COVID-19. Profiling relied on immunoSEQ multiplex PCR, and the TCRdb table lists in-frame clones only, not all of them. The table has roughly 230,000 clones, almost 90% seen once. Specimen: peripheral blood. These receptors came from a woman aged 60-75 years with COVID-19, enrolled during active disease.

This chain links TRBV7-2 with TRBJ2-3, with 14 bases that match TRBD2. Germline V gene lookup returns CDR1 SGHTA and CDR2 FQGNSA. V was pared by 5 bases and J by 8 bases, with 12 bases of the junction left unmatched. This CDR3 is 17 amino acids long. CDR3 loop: CASSPWRLAGGTGTQYF. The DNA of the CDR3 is TGTGCCAGCAGCCCGTGGCGACTAGCGGGGGGGACTGGTACGCAGTATTTT. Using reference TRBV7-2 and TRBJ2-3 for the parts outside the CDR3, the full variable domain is GAGVSQSPSNKVTEKGKDVELRCDPISGHTALYWYRQSLGQGLEFLIYFQGNSAPDKSGLPSDRFSAERTGGSVSTLTIQRTQQEDSAVYLCASSPWRLAGGTGTQYFGPGTRLTVL.

In DNA form, the CDR3 reads TGCGCCAGCAGCTTGCGGGGGAATAGCTACGAGCAGTACTTC. Amino acid sequence: CASSLRGNSYEQYF. V gene TRBV5-1 combines with J gene TRBJ2-7, with a tentative D call TRBD2 (6 bases). The ends were cut back, 1 base at V and 3 bases at J, with 11 bases in the middle. This CDR3 contains 14 residues. In germline, CDR1 is SGHRS, CDR2 YFSETQ.

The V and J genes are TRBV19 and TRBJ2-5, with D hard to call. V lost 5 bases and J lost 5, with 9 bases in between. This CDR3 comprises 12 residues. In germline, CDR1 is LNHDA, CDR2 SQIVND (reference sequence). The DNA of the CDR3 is TGTGCCAGTAGTGGAGAATGGGAGACCCAGTACTTC. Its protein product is CASSGEWETQYF.

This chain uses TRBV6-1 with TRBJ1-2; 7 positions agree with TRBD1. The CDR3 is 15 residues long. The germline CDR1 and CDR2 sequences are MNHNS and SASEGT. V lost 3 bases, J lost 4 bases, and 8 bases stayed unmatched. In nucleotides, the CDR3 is TGTGCCAGCAGTGACAGAGGGACAGCACTCTATGGCTACACCTTC. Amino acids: CASSDRGTALYGYTF.

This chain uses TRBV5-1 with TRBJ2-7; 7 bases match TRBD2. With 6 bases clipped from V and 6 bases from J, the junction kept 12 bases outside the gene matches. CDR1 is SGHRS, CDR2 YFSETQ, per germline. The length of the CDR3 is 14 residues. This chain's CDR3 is CASTSDGRAGEQYF. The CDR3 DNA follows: TGCGCCAGCACCTCCGATGGGAGGGCTGGCGAGCAGTACTTC.

CDR3 sequence (DNA): TGCGCCAGCAGCGTGACAGGGGGCACCTTCGAGCAGTACTTC. Protein sequence: CASSVTGGTFEQYF. This rearrangement joins TRBV5-1 to TRBJ2-7; TRBD1 matches at 10 bases. This CDR3 is 14 amino acids long. Germline V lookup: CDR1 SGHRS, CDR2 YFSETQ. V gave up 4 bases and J gave up 6 bases; unmatched junction bases: 7. The full variable domain, rest sourced from reference TRBV5-1 and TRBJ2-7, is KAGVTQTPRYLIKTRGQQVTLSCSPISGHRSVSWYQQTPGQGLQFLFEYFSETQRNKGNFPGRFSGRQFSNSRSEMNVSTLELGDSALYLCASSVTGGTFEQYFGPGTRLTVT.

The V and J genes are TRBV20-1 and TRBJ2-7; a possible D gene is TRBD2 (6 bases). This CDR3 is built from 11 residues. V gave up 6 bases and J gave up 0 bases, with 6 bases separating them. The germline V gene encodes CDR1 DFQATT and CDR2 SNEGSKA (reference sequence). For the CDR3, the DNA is TGCAGTGCCGGGAGCTCCTACGAGCAGTACTTC. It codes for CSAGSSYEQYF.

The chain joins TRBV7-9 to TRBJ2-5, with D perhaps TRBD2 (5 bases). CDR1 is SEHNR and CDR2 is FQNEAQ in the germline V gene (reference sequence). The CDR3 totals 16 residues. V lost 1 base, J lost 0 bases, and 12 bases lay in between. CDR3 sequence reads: CASSLGLQIYQETQYF. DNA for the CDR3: TGTGCCAGCAGCTTAGGACTACAGATTTACCAAGAGACCCAGTACTTC.

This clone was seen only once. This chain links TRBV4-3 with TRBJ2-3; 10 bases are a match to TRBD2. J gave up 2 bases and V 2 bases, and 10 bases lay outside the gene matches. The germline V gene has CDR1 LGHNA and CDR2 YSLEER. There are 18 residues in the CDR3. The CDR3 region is CASSQLPPGTSDTDTQYF. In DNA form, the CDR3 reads TGCGCCAGCAGCCAATTACCTCCCGGGACTAGCGACACAGATACGCAGTATTTT.

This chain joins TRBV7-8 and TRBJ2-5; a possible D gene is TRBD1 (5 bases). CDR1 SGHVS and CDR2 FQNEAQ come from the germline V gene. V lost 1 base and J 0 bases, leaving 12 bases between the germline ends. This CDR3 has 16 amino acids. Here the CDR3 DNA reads TGTGCCAGCAGCTTAGTCAGGGCAACTAACCAAGAGACCCAGTACTTC. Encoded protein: CASSLVRATNQETQYF. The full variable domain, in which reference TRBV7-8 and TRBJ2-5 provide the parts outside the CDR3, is GAGVSQSPRYKVAKRGQDVALRCDPISGHVSLFWYQQALGQGPEFLTYFQNEAQLDKSGLPSDRFFAERPEGSVSTLKIQRTQQEDSAVYLCASSLVRATNQETQYFGPGTRLLVL.

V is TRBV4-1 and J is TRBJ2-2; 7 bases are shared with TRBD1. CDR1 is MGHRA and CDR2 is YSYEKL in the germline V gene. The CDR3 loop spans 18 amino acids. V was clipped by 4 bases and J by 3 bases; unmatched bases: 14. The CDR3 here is CASSLDRVGRNHTGELFF. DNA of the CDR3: TGCGCCAGCAGCCTCGACAGGGTAGGTAGGAACCACACCGGGGAGCTGTTTTTT.

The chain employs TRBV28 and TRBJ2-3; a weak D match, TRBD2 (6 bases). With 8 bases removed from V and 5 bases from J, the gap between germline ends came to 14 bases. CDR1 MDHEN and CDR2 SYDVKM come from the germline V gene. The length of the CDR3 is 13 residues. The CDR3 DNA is TGTGCCAGCGAGGAGGGGACCCAAGATACGCAGTATTTT. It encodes CASEEGTQDTQYF.

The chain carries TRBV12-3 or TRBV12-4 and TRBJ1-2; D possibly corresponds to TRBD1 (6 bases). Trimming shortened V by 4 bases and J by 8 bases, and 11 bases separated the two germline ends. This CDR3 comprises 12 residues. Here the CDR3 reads CASSSQGAGYTF. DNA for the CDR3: TGTGCCAGCAGTTCACAGGGCGCCGGCTACACCTTC.

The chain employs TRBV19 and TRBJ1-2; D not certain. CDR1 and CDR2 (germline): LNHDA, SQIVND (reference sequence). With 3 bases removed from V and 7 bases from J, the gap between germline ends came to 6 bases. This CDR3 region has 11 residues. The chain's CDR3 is CASSIGFGYTF. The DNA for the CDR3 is TGTGCCAGTAGTATCGGTTTTGGCTACACCTTC.

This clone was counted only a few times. The CDR3 nucleotides read TGTGCCAGCAGTTACCCGAGACGGGGAGGAGACACTGAAGCTTTCTTT. This translates into CASSYPRRGGDTEAFF. The chain has TRBV6-5 and TRBJ1-1; D uncertain. From germline, CDR1 is MNHEY and CDR2 SVGAGI. The CDR3 has 16 residues. Trimming shortened V by 2 bases and J by 3 bases, and 16 bases separated the two germline ends.

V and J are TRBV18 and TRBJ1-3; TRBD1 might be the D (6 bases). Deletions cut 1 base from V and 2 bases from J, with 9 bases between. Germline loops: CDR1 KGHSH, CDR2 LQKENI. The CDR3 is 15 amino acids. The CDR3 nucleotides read TGTGCCAGCTCACCACTCGGGGGGCCTGGAAACACCATATATTTT. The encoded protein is CASSPLGGPGNTIYF. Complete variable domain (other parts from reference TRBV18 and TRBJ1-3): NAGVMQNPRHLVRRRGQEARLRCSPMKGHSHVYWYRQLPEEGLKFMVYLQKENIIDESGMPKERFSAEFPKEGPSILRIQQVVRGDSAAYFCASSPLGGPGNTIYFGEGSWLTVV.

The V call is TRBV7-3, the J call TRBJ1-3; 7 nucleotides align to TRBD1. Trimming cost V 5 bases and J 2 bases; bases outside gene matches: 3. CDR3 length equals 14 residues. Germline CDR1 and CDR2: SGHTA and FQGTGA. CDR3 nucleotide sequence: TGTGCCAGCAGCCAGGGACAGACTGGAAACACCATATATTTT. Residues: CASSQGQTGNTIYF.

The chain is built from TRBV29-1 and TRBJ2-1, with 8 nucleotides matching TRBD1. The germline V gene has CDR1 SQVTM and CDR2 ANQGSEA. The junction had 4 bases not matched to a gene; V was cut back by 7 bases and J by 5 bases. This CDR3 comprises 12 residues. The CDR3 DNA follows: TGCAGCGCAGGACAGGGACACAATGAGCAGTTCTTC. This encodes CSAGQGHNEQFF.

The CDR3 spells CASSPLAAAGTEAFF. The DNA for the CDR3 is TGTGCCAGCAGCCCACTAGCGGCAGCGGGGACTGAAGCTTTCTTT. The chain uses TRBV7-7 and TRBJ1-1; D call uncertain. The germline CDR1 and CDR2 sequences are SSHAT and FNYEAQ (reference sequence). The CDR3 has 15 amino acids. V gave up 5 bases and J gave up 5 bases, with 18 bases separating them. Combining the CDR3 with reference TRBV7-7 and TRBJ1-1 gives the whole variable domain GAGVSQSPRYKVTKRGQDVTLRCDPISSHATLYWYQQALGQGPEFLTYFNYEAQPDKSGLPSDRFSAERPEGSISTLTIQRTEQRDSAMYRCASSPLAAAGTEAFFGQGTRLTVV.

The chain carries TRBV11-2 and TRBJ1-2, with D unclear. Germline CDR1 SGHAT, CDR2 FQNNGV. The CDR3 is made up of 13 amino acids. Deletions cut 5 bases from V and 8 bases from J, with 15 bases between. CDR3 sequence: CASSPTGLKGYTF. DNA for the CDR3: TGTGCCAGCAGCCCTACCGGGTTGAAAGGCTACACCTTC. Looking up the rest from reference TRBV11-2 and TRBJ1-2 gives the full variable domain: EAGVAQSPRYKIIEKRQSVAFWCNPISGHATLYWYQQILGQGPKLLIQFQNNGVVDDSQLPKDRFSAERLKGVDSTLKIQPAKLEDSAVYLCASSPTGLKGYTFGSGTRLTVV.

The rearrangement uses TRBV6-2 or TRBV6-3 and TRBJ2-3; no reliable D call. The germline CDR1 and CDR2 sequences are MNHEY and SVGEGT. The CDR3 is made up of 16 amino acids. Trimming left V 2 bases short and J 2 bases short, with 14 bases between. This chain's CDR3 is CASSYGRRRHTDTQYF. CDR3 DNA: TGTGCCAGCAGTTACGGTCGGCGGCGGCACACAGATACGCAGTATTTT.

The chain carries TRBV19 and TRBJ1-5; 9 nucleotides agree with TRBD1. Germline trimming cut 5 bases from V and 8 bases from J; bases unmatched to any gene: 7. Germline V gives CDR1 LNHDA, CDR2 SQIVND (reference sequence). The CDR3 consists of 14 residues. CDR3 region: CASSATGGWEPQHF. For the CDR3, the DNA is TGTGCCAGTAGTGCAACAGGGGGCTGGGAGCCCCAGCATTTT.

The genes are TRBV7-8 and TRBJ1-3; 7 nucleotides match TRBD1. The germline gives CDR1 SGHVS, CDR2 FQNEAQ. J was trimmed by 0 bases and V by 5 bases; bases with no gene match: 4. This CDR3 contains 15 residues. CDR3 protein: CASSQTGYSGNTIYF. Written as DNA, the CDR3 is TGTGCCAGCAGCCAGACAGGGTACTCTGGAAACACCATATATTTT.

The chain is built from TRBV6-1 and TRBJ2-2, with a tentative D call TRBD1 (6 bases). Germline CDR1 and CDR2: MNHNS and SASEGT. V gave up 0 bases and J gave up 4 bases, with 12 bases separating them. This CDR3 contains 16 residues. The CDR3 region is CASSEAPGAGTGELFF. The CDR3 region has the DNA TGTGCCAGCAGTGAAGCCCCAGGGGCGGGCACCGGGGAGCTGTTTTTT.

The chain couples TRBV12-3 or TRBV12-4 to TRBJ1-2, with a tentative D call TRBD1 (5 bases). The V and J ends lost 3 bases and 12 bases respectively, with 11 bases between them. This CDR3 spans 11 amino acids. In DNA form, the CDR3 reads TGTGCCAGCAGTTTTAAGGGAGGGGACACCTTC. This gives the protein CASSFKGGDTF.

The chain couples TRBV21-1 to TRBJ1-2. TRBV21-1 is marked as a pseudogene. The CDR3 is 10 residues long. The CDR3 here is CASVNWGYTF. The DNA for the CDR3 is TGTGCCAGTGTCAACTGGGGCTACACCTTC.

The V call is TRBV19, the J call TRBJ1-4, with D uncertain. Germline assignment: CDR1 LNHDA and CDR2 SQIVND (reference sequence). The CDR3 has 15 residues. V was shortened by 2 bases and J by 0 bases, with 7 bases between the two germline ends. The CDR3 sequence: CASSITQTTNEKLFF. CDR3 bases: TGTGCCAGTAGTATAACCCAGACAACTAATGAAAAACTGTTTTTT.

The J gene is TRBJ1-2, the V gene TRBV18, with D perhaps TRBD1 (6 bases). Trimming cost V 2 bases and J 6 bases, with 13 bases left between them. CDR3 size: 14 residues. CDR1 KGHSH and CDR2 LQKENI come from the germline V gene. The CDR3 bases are TGTGCCAGCTCACCAATTCTACAGGGCGATGGCTACACCTTC. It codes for CASSPILQGDGYTF.

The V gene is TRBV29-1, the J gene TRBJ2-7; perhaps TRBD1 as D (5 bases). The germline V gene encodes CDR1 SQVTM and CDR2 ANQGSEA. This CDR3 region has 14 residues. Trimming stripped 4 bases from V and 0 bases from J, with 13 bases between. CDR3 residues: CSVVGARDSYEQYF. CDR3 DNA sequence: TGCAGCGTTGTTGGTGCCAGGGACTCCTACGAGCAGTACTTC.

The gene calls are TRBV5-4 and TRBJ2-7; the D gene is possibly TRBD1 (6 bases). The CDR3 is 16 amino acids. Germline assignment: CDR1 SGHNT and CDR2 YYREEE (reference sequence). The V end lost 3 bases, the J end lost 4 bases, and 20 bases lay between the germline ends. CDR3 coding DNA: TGTGCCAGCAGCTCTTACTACGGGACACAAAATTACGAGCAGTACTTC. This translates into CASSSYYGTQNYEQYF.